The 27 T cell receptor beta chains given below trace back to one sample, sequenced in a study of cytomegalovirus exposure and HLA in healthy donors. Produced via immunoSEQ multiplex PCR; TCRdb's table is partial and in-frame only. The sample shows roughly 130,000 clones, under 90% of them seen only once. Sequencing used PBMCs. The receptors were sampled from a man aged 25 to 40 in good health and CMV-seronegative.

This clone was counted between two and nine times. The CDR3 protein is CASRTTGGESVGNQPQHF. CDR3 nucleotide sequence: TGTGCCAGCAGGACGACAGGGGGCGAGTCGGTAGGCAATCAGCCCCAGCATTTT. The genes are TRBV28 and TRBJ1-5, with 10 bases that match TRBD1. From germline, CDR1 is MDHEN and CDR2 SYDVKM. The length of the CDR3 is 18 residues. J gave up 2 bases and V 6 bases, and 13 bases lay outside the gene matches.

The rearrangement joins TRBV18 to TRBJ1-5; D is undetermined. V lost 1 base and J lost 6, with 7 bases in between. The CDR3 is 13 residues long. Per germline, CDR1 KGHSH and CDR2 LQKENI. The CDR3: CASSPHGRQPQHF. CDR3 bases: TGTGCCAGCTCACCACATGGGCGTCAGCCCCAGCATTTT.

This clone was detected once. The chain joins TRBV11-1 to TRBJ1-6; TRBD1 matches at 7 bases. Germline V gives CDR1 SGHAT, CDR2 FQDESV (reference sequence). The CDR3 is made up of 14 amino acids. Losses at the gene ends were 5 bases for V and 7 bases for J; bases not matched to a gene: 5. CDR3 sequence reads: CASSVGQSNSPLHF. In nucleotides, the CDR3 is TGTGCCAGCAGCGTGGGACAGTCAAATTCACCCCTCCACTTT.

The chain has TRBV11-3 and TRBJ2-2; 8 nucleotides agree with TRBD2. The CDR3 contains 16 residues. J was trimmed by 2 bases and V by 3 bases; bases with no gene match: 5. The V gene's germline CDR1 is SGHNT and CDR2 YENEEA. CDR3 in amino acids: CASSFGGGLNTGELFF. For the CDR3, the DNA is TGTGCCAGCAGCTTCGGCGGGGGGCTAAACACCGGGGAGCTGTTTTTT.

The chain combines TRBV18 with TRBJ2-2, with 9 bases lining up with TRBD1. The J segment lost 1 base and the V segment lost 3 bases, leaving 3 bases of the junction unmatched. This CDR3 spans 16 amino acids. CDR1 and CDR2 from the germline V gene are KGHSH and LQKENI. The CDR3 is CASSPQGQGNTGELFF. The CDR3 DNA is TGTGCCAGCTCACCTCAGGGACAGGGGAACACCGGGGAGCTGTTTTTT.

This CDR3 reads CASSKGGGQMNTEAFF. The CDR3 coding sequence is TGTGCCAGCAGCAAAGGAGGCGGGCAGATGAACACTGAAGCTTTCTTT. The chain recombines TRBV21-1 with TRBJ1-1. TRBV21-1 is recorded as a pseudogene. This CDR3 is built from 16 residues.

J is TRBJ2-7 and V is TRBV7-9, with D uncertain. This CDR3 has 11 amino acids. Germline values: CDR1 SEHNR, CDR2 FQNEAQ (reference sequence). V was cut by 5 bases and J by 4 bases, with 6 bases left in between. The CDR3 here is CASSRSYEQYF. The CDR3 DNA is TGTGCCAGCAGCCGGAGTTACGAGCAGTACTTC.

The chain uses TRBV7-2 and TRBJ2-7; TRBD1 aligns across 7 bases. Germline V lookup: CDR1 SGHTA, CDR2 FQGNSA. The CDR3 has 13 residues. J was trimmed by 4 bases and V by 5 bases; bases with no gene match: 5. The chain's CDR3 is CASSTTGWYEQYF. The CDR3 DNA is TGTGCCAGCAGCACGACAGGGTGGTACGAGCAGTACTTC. Filled out from reference TRBV7-2 and TRBJ2-7, the complete variable domain reads GAGVSQSPSNKVTEKGKDVELRCDPISGHTALYWYRQSLGQGLEFLIYFQGNSAPDKSGLPSDRFSAERTGGSVSTLTIQRTQQEDSAVYLCASSTTGWYEQYFGPGTRLTVT.

The rearrangement joins TRBV9 to TRBJ2-7, with TRBD2 as a possible D gene (6 bases). V lost 0 bases, J lost 0 bases, and 7 bases lay in between. This CDR3 is built from 14 residues. CDR1 SGDLS and CDR2 YYNGEE come from the germline V gene. This CDR3 reads CASSVGGNSYEQYF. Written as DNA, the CDR3 is TGTGCCAGCAGCGTAGGCGGGAACTCCTACGAGCAGTACTTC.

The chain carries TRBV4-1 and TRBJ1-3; maybe TRBD1 (5 bases). In germline, CDR1 is MGHRA, CDR2 YSYEKL. The V and J ends lost 3 bases and 0 bases respectively, with 6 bases between them. The CDR3 sequence is 14 residues long. CDR3 amino acids: CASSQTASGNTIYF. The CDR3 nucleotides read TGCGCCAGCAGCCAGACAGCCTCTGGAAACACCATATATTTT.

The rearrangement joins TRBV28 to TRBJ1-2, with 9 positions matching TRBD1. The germline gives CDR1 MDHEN, CDR2 SYDVKM. The CDR3 runs to 15 residues. Trimming removed 6 bases from V and 4 bases from J; junction bases left unmatched: 9. CDR3 sequence reads: CASSTRGTGLYGYTF. In DNA form, the CDR3 reads TGTGCCAGCAGCACCCGGGGGACAGGGCTCTATGGCTACACCTTC.

This rearrangement joins TRBV25-1 to TRBJ1-1, with 10 bases fitting TRBD1. From germline, CDR1 is MGHDK and CDR2 SYGVNS. This CDR3 has 15 amino acids. The trim removed 3 bases at V and 0 bases at J, leaving 1 base unmatched. In DNA, the CDR3 is TGTGCCAGCAGTGAGGACAGGGGGATGAACACTGAAGCTTTCTTT. Its protein is CASSEDRGMNTEAFF.

The J gene is TRBJ2-7, the V gene TRBV15; TRBD2 agrees at 11 bases. Trimming at V came to 0 bases and at J to 11 bases, leaving 9 bases not matched to a gene. Per the germline V gene, CDR1 is LNHNV and CDR2 is YYDKDF (reference sequence). The CDR3 contains 15 residues. The CDR3 protein is CATSRDLNSGGAEYF. In nucleotides, the CDR3 is TGTGCCACCAGCAGAGATCTGAATAGCGGGGGGGCTGAGTACTTC.

V usage is TRBV29-1 and J usage is TRBJ1-5; weak D call: TRBD1 (6 bases). Germline V gene lookup returns CDR1 SQVTM and CDR2 ANQGSEA. The length of the CDR3 is 15 residues. Between the trimmed V and J ends, which lost 4 bases and 0 bases, there was a span of 13 bases. The CDR3 coding sequence is TGCAGCGTTGCTGTGACAGGAGATAGCAATCAGCCCCAGCATTTT. Translating it yields CSVAVTGDSNQPQHF.

The chain combines TRBV11-1 with TRBJ2-7; 13 bases align to TRBD2. V lost 5 bases, J lost 6 bases, and 4 bases stayed unmatched. This CDR3 is built from 14 residues. The germline V gene encodes CDR1 SGHAT and CDR2 FQDESV (reference sequence). CDR3 in amino acids: CASSLGLAGVEQYF. CDR3 DNA: TGTGCCAGCAGCCTAGGACTAGCGGGGGTCGAGCAGTACTTC. The variable domain in full, completed from reference TRBV11-1 and TRBJ2-7, reads EAEVAQSPRYKITEKSQAVAFWCDPISGHATLYWYRQILGQGPELLVQFQDESVVDDSQLPKDRFSAERLKGVDSTLKIQPAELGDSAMYLCASSLGLAGVEQYFGPGTRLTVT.

This chain connects TRBV5-1 to TRBJ2-5; no definite D call. Germline V gives CDR1 SGHRS, CDR2 YFSETQ. The CDR3 extends over 13 amino acids. Deletions cut 5 bases from V and 1 base from J, with 9 bases between. Written as DNA, the CDR3 is TGCGCCAGCAGTTACTACTCCCAAGAGACCCAGTACTTC. It codes for CASSYYSQETQYF.

The chain uses TRBV16 and TRBJ1-2, with D perhaps TRBD1 (6 bases). V gave up 0 bases and J gave up 8 bases, with 13 bases separating them. CDR3 size: 14 residues. CDR1 is KGHSY and CDR2 is FQNENV in the germline V gene. CDR3 protein: CASSQSWQGQGYTF. CDR3 coding DNA: TGTGCCAGCAGCCAATCCTGGCAGGGGCAGGGCTACACCTTC.

The table lists this clone with a few counts. CDR3 sequence: CASSMNSLYGYTF. The CDR3 bases are TGTGCCAGTAGTATGAACAGCCTCTATGGCTACACCTTC. The V gene is TRBV19, the J gene TRBJ1-2, with D unclear. The V and J ends lost 3 bases and 4 bases respectively, with 9 bases between them. The CDR3 is 13 residues long. Germline loops: CDR1 LNHDA, CDR2 SQIVND (reference sequence). The whole variable domain, remainder taken from reference TRBV19 and TRBJ1-2, is DGGITQSPKYLFRKEGQNVTLSCEQNLNHDAMYWYRQDPGQGLRLIYYSQIVNDFQKGDIAEGYSVSREKKESFPLTVTSAQKNPTAFYLCASSMNSLYGYTFGSGTRLTVV.

This rearrangement joins TRBV6-5 to TRBJ2-3; no definite D call. There are 14 residues in the CDR3. The germline V gene encodes CDR1 MNHEY and CDR2 SVGAGI. V lost 2 bases to trimming and J lost 2 bases, with 8 bases between them. The DNA of the CDR3 is TGTGCCAGCAGTTACGACTGGCACACAGATACGCAGTATTTT. Translation gives CASSYDWHTDTQYF.

The CDR3 is CASRPPTGNSNQPQHF. The CDR3 DNA follows: TGTGCCAGCAGACCCCCGACAGGTAATAGCAATCAGCCCCAGCATTTT. The rearrangement joins TRBV28 to TRBJ1-5, with a tentative D call TRBD1 (6 bases). Germline loops: CDR1 MDHEN, CDR2 SYDVKM. The germline V and J ends were trimmed by 6 bases and 0 bases, with 15 bases remaining between them. The CDR3 length is 16 residues.

This clone was seen only a few times. The chain links TRBV7-7 to TRBJ2-3, with D possibly matching TRBD1 (5 bases). Per the germline V gene, CDR1 is SSHAT and CDR2 is FNYEAQ (reference sequence). The length of the CDR3 is 13 residues. V dropped 1 base and J dropped 5 bases, with 7 bases sitting between them. CDR3 loop: CASSLGGLDTQYF. The CDR3 DNA follows: TGTGCCAGCAGCTTAGGGGGCTTAGATACGCAGTATTTT.

This clone is a singleton in its sample. As DNA, the CDR3 is TGTGCCAGCAGCTTAGGGGAGGGGAATGAGCAGTTCTTC. It yields the protein CASSLGEGNEQFF. J is TRBJ2-1 and V is TRBV7-3; 7 bases line up with TRBD2. CDR1 is SGHTA, CDR2 FQGTGA, per germline. The CDR3 consists of 13 residues. V shed 2 bases and J 7 bases; nucleotides not matched to a gene: 2.

V gene TRBV7-9 combines with J gene TRBJ2-7, with 7 bases that match TRBD2. Unmatched junction bases numbered 17, after V lost 4 bases and J lost 5 bases. The germline V gene has CDR1 SEHNR and CDR2 FQNEAQ (reference sequence). This CDR3 is 17 amino acids long. In DNA, the CDR3 is TGTGCCAGCAGCTCCCCAGGGAGGGGAAGGTTGGGGCACGAGCAGTACTTC. This encodes CASSSPGRGRLGHEQYF.

For the CDR3, the DNA is TGTGCCAGCAGCTTAATGGCGGGGGGTAACACCGGGGAGCTGTTTTTT. This sequence encodes CASSLMAGGNTGELFF. This chain joins TRBV7-3 and TRBJ2-2; 8 bases are shared with TRBD2. Trimming removed 1 base from V and 2 bases from J; junction bases left unmatched: 3. This CDR3 has 16 amino acids. The germline V gene encodes CDR1 SGHTA and CDR2 FQGTGA.

The V and J genes are TRBV7-8 and TRBJ2-7; TRBD1 is a possible D gene (5 bases). CDR1 and CDR2 (germline): SGHVS, FQNEAQ. The V end was cut by 5 bases, the J end by 2 bases, with 10 bases between. This CDR3 comprises 13 residues. The CDR3 DNA reads TGTGCCAGCAGCGGAAGCAGGGCCTACGAGCAGTACTTC. Its protein product is CASSGSRAYEQYF.

This chain uses TRBV10-1 with TRBJ1-6, with 12 positions matching TRBD1. The CDR3 contains 14 residues. Trimming took 7 bases from V and 9 from J; bases not matched to a gene: 4. CDR1 and CDR2 (germline): WNHNN, SYGVQD (reference sequence). The CDR3 region has the DNA TGCGCCAGCACTGGGACAGGGGGCTGTTCACCCCTCCACTTT. Translation gives CASTGTGGCSPLHF.

This clone was seen a single time. The genes are TRBV6-6 and TRBJ1-2, with D hard to call. Trimming removed 2 bases at V and 6 bases at J, with 16 bases between. Germline V gene sequence: CDR1 MNHNY, CDR2 SVGAGI (reference sequence). CDR3 length: 15 amino acids. The CDR3 is CASSYPSGGEDGYTF. CDR3 nucleotides: TGTGCCAGCAGTTACCCCTCAGGAGGTGAGGATGGCTACACCTTC.